These T cell receptor beta chains were read from a single sample in a study of shared clonotypes between healthy human individuals. The table came from immunoSEQ multiplex PCR; TCRdb's copy has only in-frame clones and leaves some out. The data contain millions of clones, 90% to 95% of them singletons. The sample was naive CD4+ T cells sorted from blood. These receptors all come from a man younger than 30 in good health. Both conserved end residues are part of each CDR3. Each record gives: CDR3 length, V gene, clone size, D gene, J gene, CDR3 protein, CDR3 DNA. D genes are given only for firm matches. Only some rows state a clone size, as once, few, many or a class for expanded clones.

>15|TRBV6-5|once|-|TRBJ1-4
CASRNGPGDGEKLFF
TGTGCCAGCAGAAACGGGCCAGGGGATGGGGAAAAACTGTTTTTT
>12|TRBV11-2|-|-|TRBJ2-7
CASGDRSYEQYF
TGTGCCAGCGGAGACCGGTCCTACGAGCAGTACTTC
>12|TRBV10-3|-|-|TRBJ1-1
CAIKEVNTEAFF
TGTGCCATCAAGGAGGTTAACACTGAAGCTTTCTTT
>15|TRBV27|-|TRBD1|TRBJ1-2
CASSKTGDIILSYTF
TGTGCCAGCAGTAAGACAGGGGATATAATTCTGAGCTACACCTTC
>14|TRBV2|-|-|TRBJ1-2
CASTMDSYNYGYTF
TGTGCCAGCACTATGGACAGTTATAACTATGGCTACACCTTC
>15|TRBV28|-|-|TRBJ2-1
CASSDQGGVYNEQFF
TGTGCCAGCAGTGACCAGGGGGGGGTCTACAATGAGCAGTTCTTC
>14|TRBV10-3|-|-|TRBJ1-3
CAISERQGGNTIYF
TGTGCCATCAGTGAGAGGCAGGGTGGAAACACCATATATTTT
>13|TRBV10-1|-|-|TRBJ2-3
CASSESGTDTQYF
TGCGCCAGCAGTGAGAGCGGGACAGATACGCAGTATTTT
>16|TRBV5-1|-|TRBD1|TRBJ2-2
CASSLAGTANTGELFF
TGCGCCAGCAGCTTGGCCGGGACAGCCAACACCGGGGAGCTGTTTTTT
>12|TRBV18|-|-|TRBJ2-7
CASSHDTPEQYF
TGTGCCAGCTCACATGACACCCCTGAGCAGTACTTC
>18|TRBV5-1|-|-|TRBJ2-6
CASSLAGQFASGANVLTF
TGCGCCAGCAGCTTGGCCGGACAGTTCGCCTCTGGGGCCAACGTCCTGACTTTC
>15|TRBV7-2|-|TRBD2|TRBJ2-2
CASSRGLASTGELFF
TGTGCCAGCAGCCGGGGACTAGCGTCCACCGGGGAGCTGTTTTTT
>13|TRBV11-2|-|-|TRBJ2-2
CASSASSTGELFF
TGTGCCAGCAGCGCCAGCTCCACCGGGGAGCTGTTTTTT
>14|TRBV10-3|-|-|TRBJ2-7
CASKERTEAYEQYF
TGTGCCTCTAAAGAAAGGACAGAAGCCTACGAGCAGTACTTC
>16|TRBV27|-|TRBD2|TRBJ2-7
CASSSVAGGQVHEQYF
TGTGCCAGCAGTTCGGTAGCGGGAGGGCAAGTCCACGAGCAGTACTTC
>17|TRBV2|-|-|TRBJ1-6
CASSEYTRSSYNSPLHF
TGTGCCAGCAGTGAATATACCAGGAGCTCCTATAATTCACCCCTCCACTTT
>17|TRBV28|-|-|TRBJ2-3
CASSFDEGNLSTDTQYF
TGTGCCAGCAGTTTCGATGAGGGAAACCTTAGCACAGATACGCAGTATTTT
>17|TRBV4-1|-|-|TRBJ1-6
CASSQVGRTRVDSPLHF
TGCGCCAGCAGCCAAGTCGGACGGACCAGGGTGGATTCACCCCTCCACTTT
>14|TRBV2|-|TRBD1|TRBJ1-4
CASTQGVANEKLFF
TGTGCCAGCACCCAGGGGGTAGCTAATGAAAAACTGTTTTTT
>14|TRBV6-5|-|TRBD1|TRBJ1-2
CASSTRQGRGGYTF
TGTGCCAGCAGTACCCGACAGGGGCGGGGTGGCTACACCTTC
>15|TRBV15|-|-|TRBJ2-5
CATSRDPRGQETQYF
TGTGCCACCAGCAGAGATCCGCGCGGCCAAGAGACCCAGTACTTC
>15|TRBV10-2|-|-|TRBJ1-1
CASSEDARGNTEAFF
TGCGCCAGCAGTGAAGACGCACGAGGAAACACTGAAGCTTTCTTT
>16|TRBV18|-|TRBD1|TRBJ2-7
CASSPPRVTGEREQYF
TGTGCCAGCTCACCTCCCCGGGTAACAGGGGAGAGGGAGCAGTACTTC
>14|TRBV18|-|TRBD1|TRBJ2-7
CASSPPGQLYEQYF
TGTGCCAGCTCACCACCGGGACAGCTCTACGAGCAGTACTTC
>14|TRBV6-6|-|-|TRBJ1-4
CASSYAATNEKLFF
TGTGCCAGCAGTTACGCTGCAACTAATGAAAAACTGTTTTTT
>12|TRBV10-3|-|TRBD1|TRBJ1-1
CAISADRGMAFF
TGTGCCATCAGTGCGGACAGGGGTATGGCTTTCTTT
>15|TRBV9|-|-|TRBJ2-7
CASSVGSGTSYEQYF
TGTGCCAGCAGCGTAGGTAGCGGAACGTCCTACGAGCAGTACTTC
>13|TRBV10-1|few|-|TRBJ1-6
CASSIGWDSPLHF
TGCGCCAGCAGCATTGGATGGGATTCACCCCTCCACTTT
>14|TRBV6-5|-|-|TRBJ2-1
CASSPRRDYNEQFF
TGTGCCAGCAGTCCCCGGAGGGACTACAATGAGCAGTTCTTC
>14|TRBV6-5|few|-|TRBJ1-5
CASSRREDNQPQHF
TGTGCCAGCAGTCGCCGGGAGGACAATCAGCCCCAGCATTTT